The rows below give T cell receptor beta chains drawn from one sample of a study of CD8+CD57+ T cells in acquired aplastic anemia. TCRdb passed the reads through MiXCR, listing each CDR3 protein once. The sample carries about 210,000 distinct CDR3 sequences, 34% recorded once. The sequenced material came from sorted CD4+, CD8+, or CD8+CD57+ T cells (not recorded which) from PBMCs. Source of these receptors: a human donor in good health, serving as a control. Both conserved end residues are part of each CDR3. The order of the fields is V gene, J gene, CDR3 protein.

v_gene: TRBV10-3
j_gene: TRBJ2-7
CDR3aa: CATGTDYEQYF

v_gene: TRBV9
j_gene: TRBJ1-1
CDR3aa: CASSVGATGEAFF

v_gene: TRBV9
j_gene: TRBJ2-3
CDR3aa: CASSVGGGASTDTQYF

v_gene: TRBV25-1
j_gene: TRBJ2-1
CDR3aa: CASSLVGDFCNEQFF

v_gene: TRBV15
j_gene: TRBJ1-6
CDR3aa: CATSRDAGPNGSPLHF

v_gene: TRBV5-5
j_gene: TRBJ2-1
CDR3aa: CASSPTGDHNEQFF

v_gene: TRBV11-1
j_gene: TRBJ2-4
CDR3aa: CASSLISGPLAKNIQYF

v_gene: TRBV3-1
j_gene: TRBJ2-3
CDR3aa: CASSRGAALAGSTDTQYF

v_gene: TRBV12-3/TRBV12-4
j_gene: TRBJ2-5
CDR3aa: CASRKDRVIQETQYF

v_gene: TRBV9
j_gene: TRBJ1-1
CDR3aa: CASSQGGLGMNTEAFF

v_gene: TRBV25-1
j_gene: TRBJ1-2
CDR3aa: CACSDTGTGAGYTF

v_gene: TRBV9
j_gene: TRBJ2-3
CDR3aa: CASSRGGGDTQYF

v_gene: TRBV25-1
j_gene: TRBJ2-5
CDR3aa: CASSGGGTRTQYF

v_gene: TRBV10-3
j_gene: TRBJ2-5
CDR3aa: CASSNREYETQYF

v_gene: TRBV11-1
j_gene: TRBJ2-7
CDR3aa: CASRDRESSYEQYF